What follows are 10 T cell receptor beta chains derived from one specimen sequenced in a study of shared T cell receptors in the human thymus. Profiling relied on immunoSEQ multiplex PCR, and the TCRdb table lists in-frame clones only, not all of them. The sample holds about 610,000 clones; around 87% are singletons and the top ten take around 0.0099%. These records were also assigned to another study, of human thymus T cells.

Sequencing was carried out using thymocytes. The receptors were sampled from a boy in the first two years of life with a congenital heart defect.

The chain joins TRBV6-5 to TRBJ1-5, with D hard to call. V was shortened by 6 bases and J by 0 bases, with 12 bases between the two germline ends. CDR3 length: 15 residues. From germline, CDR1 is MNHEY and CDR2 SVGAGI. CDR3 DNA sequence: TGTGCCAGCAGAACAGATTATACTAGCAATCAGCCCCAGCATTTT. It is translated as CASRTDYTSNQPQHF.

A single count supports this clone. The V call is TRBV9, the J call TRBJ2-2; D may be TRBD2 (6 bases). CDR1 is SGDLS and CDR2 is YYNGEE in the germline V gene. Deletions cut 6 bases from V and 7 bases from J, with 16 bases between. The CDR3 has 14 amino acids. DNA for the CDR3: TGTGCCAGCACCGCGGGGAGTGGGCTCGGGGAGCTGTTTTTT. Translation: CASTAGSGLGELFF.

CDR3 nucleotide sequence: TGTGCCAGCAGTTCGCGCCGACAGGGGAGGGGCACAGATACGCAGTATTTT. Its protein product is CASSSRRQGRGTDTQYF. V usage is TRBV27 and J usage is TRBJ2-3, with D possibly matching TRBD1 (8 bases). Germline assignment: CDR1 MNHEY and CDR2 SMNVEV (reference sequence). The CDR3 is 17 amino acids. Trimming stripped 4 bases from V and 1 base from J, with 18 bases between.

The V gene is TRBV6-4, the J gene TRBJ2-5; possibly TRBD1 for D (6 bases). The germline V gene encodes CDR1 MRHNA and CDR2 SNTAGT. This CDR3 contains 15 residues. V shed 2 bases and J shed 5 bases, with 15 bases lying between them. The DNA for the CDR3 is TGTGCCAGCAGTGACCCCGGCGCCCAGGGGGAGACCCAGTACTTC. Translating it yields CASSDPGAQGETQYF.

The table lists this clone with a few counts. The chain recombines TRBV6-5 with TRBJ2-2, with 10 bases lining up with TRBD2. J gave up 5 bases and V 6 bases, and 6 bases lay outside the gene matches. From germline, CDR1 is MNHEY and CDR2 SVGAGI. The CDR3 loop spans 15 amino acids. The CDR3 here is CASSLTSGTTGELFF. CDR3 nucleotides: TGTGCCAGCAGCCTAACTAGCGGGACAACCGGGGAGCTGTTTTTT.

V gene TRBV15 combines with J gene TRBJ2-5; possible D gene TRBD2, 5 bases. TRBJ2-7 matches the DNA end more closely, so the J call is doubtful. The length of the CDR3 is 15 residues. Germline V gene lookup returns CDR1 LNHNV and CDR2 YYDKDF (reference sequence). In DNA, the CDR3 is TGTGCCACCAGCCCTTCTCGGGTCCGGGACTACGAGCAGTACTTC. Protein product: CATSPSRVRDYEQYF.

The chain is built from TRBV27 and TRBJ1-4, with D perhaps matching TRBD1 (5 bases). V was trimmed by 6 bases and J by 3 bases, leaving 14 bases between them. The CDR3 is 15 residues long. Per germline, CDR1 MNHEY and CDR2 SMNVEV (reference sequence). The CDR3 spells CASSLFRAPNEKLFF. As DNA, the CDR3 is TGTGCCAGCAGCCTCTTCAGGGCCCCTAATGAAAAACTGTTTTTT.

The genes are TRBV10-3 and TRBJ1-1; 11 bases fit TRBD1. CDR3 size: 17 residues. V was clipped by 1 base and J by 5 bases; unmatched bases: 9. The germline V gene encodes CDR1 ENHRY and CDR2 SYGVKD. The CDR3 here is CAISEFGGQGAPTEAFF. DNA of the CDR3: TGTGCCATCAGTGAGTTCGGAGGACAGGGGGCGCCTACTGAAGCTTTCTTT.

CDR3 DNA sequence: TGTGCCAGCAGCTACGGACTAGCCTCAGCCGACAATGAGCAGTTCTTC. Protein product: CASSYGLASADNEQFF. The J gene is TRBJ2-1, the V gene TRBV7-3, with 8 bases matching TRBD2. V lost 4 bases and J lost 5; bases outside the gene matches: 10. The CDR3 contains 16 residues. Germline V gene data show CDR1 as SGHTA and CDR2 as FQGTGA.

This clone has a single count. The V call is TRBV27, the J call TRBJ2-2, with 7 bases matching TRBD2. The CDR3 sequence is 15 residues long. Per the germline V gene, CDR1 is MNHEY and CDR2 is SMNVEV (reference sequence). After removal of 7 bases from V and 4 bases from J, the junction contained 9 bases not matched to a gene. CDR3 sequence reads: CASNLGASGTGELFF. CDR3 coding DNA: TGTGCCAGCAACCTCGGGGCTAGCGGCACCGGGGAGCTGTTTTTT.